This TCR beta chain comes out of a study of shared T cell receptors in the human thymus. This CDR3 spans 18 amino acids. Per germline, CDR1 MGHDK and CDR2 SYGVNS. The V and J ends lost 3 bases and 0 bases, in that order; junction bases with no gene match: 11. Libraries were prepared by immunoSEQ multiplex PCR; TCRdb keeps only in-frame clonotypes and omits some of them. This sample has about 660,000 clones, with roughly 88% found just once. A further study also used this sample, focusing on human thymus T cells. That investigation notes: The thymus tissue came from resections taken during corrective heart surgery.

The rearrangement links TRBV25-1 to TRBJ1-3; 7 bases align to TRBD1. The sequence came from a boy in the first two years of life with a congenital heart defect. The sample was thymocytes. In DNA form, the CDR3 reads TGTGCCAGCAGTGATGGTAGATGGACAGGAGACTCTGGAAACACCATATATTTT. Its translation is CASSDGRWTGDSGNTIYF.